The next 27 T cell receptor beta chains were all read from a single sample in a study of post-analysis software for immune sequencing data. Antigens for these TCRs are unknown. The library was made from cDNA and included unique molecular identifiers. TCRdb re-called the PCR reads with MiXCR, one entry per CDR3 protein. The sample contains roughly 580,000 distinct CDR3 sequences, roughly two fifths of which appear only once. Study-level findings and limits: Roughly 5 TRBV segments, including TRBV5-6, TRBV5-1 and TRBV20-1, were more frequent in patients than controls.

Sequencing was performed on blood. Receptor source: a girl aged 5 to 17 with multiple sclerosis.

The chain couples TRBV15 to TRBJ2-7, with D possibly matching TRBD2 (5 bases). The assigned J gene may be wrong: the sequence end matches TRBJ2-5 better. There are 11 residues in the CDR3. Germline loops: CDR1 LNHNV, CDR2 YYDKDF (reference sequence). DNA for the CDR3: TGTGCCACCAGCGGGAGCGAGACCCAGTACTTC. Translated: CATSGSETQYF.

The chain combines TRBV3-1 with TRBJ1-1; D call uncertain. Germline-derived CDR1 and CDR2 are LGHDT and YNNKEL (reference sequence). The CDR3 consists of 14 residues. The V and J ends lost 3 bases and 4 bases respectively, with 12 bases between them. As DNA, the CDR3 is TGTGCCAGCAGCCAGTCTTTGATAAGCACTGAAGCTTTCTTT. Translation gives CASSQSLISTEAFF.

The J gene is TRBJ1-5, the V gene TRBV2; no reliable D call. Germline V gene data show CDR1 as SNHLY and CDR2 as FYNNEI. V was clipped by 1 base and J by 6 bases, with 7 bases between them. The CDR3 is 13 residues long. The CDR3 spells CASSEGIGQPQHF. In DNA form, the CDR3 reads TGTGCCAGCAGTGAAGGGATAGGTCAGCCCCAGCATTTT.

This chain's CDR3 is CASSAGTGQGYEQYV. DNA of the CDR3: TGTGCCAGCAGCGCCGGGACAGGACAGGGCTACGAGCAGTACGTC. V is TRBV9 and J is TRBJ2-7; 8 bases fit TRBD1. V trimming: 3 bases; J trimming: 3 bases; junction bases outside the gene matches: 8. The V gene's germline CDR1 is SGDLS and CDR2 YYNGEE. This CDR3 has 15 residues.

This CDR3 is CASSFYEGPYEQYF. The CDR3 coding sequence is TGTGCCAGCAGCTTCTACGAGGGGCCTTACGAGCAGTACTTC. The chain recombines TRBV11-1 with TRBJ2-4; D may match TRBD1 or TRBD2 (5 bases each). The J call may be incorrect, as the DNA end agrees better with TRBJ2-7. Germline CDR1 and CDR2: SGHAT and FQDESV (reference sequence). CDR3 length equals 14 residues.

Written as DNA, the CDR3 is TGTGCCAGCAGCTTAGGCGGGAGCTCGAATACGCAGTATTTT. This translates into CASSLGGSSNTQYF. The chain combines TRBV7-9 with TRBJ2-3, with 7 positions matching TRBD2. J gave up 7 bases and V 1 base, and 5 bases lay outside the gene matches. The CDR3 covers 14 residues. Germline V gene data show CDR1 as SEHNR and CDR2 as FQNEAQ (reference sequence).

This clonotype was counted once. The chain is built from TRBV7-2 and TRBJ2-3; 7 bases are a match to TRBD2. After removal of 6 bases from V and 0 bases from J, the junction contained 6 bases not matched to a gene. Germline loops: CDR1 SGHTA, CDR2 FQGNSA. This CDR3 region has 15 residues. The CDR3 DNA reads TGTGCCAGCAGTTACGGGGGGTCTAGCACAGATACGCAGTATTTT. It yields the protein CASSYGGSSTDTQYF.

This sequence joins TRBV11-2 and TRBJ2-7, with a possible D match to TRBD1 (6 bases). Trimming stripped 5 bases from V and 6 bases from J, with 11 bases between. This CDR3 has 12 amino acids. In germline, CDR1 is SGHAT, CDR2 FQNNGV. The CDR3 nucleotides are TGTGCCAGCAGCAAACAGGGCGGCGAGCAGTACTTC. Protein sequence: CASSKQGGEQYF.

The chain employs TRBV2 and TRBJ1-1; TRBD1 matches 7 bases. V was clipped by 11 bases and J by 1 base; unmatched bases: 10. This CDR3 has 14 residues. Per the germline V gene, CDR1 is SNHLY and CDR2 is FYNNEI. CDR3: CACIADRANTEAFF. In DNA, the CDR3 is TGTGCCTGCATTGCTGACAGGGCGAACACTGAAGCTTTCTTT.

This clonotype showed up just once. The V and J genes are TRBV12-3 or TRBV12-4 and TRBJ2-4; D not resolved. The CDR3 length is 15 residues. Trimming pared 4 bases from V and 1 base from J, leaving 11 bases between. CDR3 sequence reads: CASSSQRMAKNIQYF. The CDR3 nucleotides are TGTGCCAGCAGTTCTCAAAGAATGGCCAAAAACATTCAGTACTTC.

The chain employs TRBV5-1 and TRBJ2-5; D not resolved. This CDR3 comprises 13 residues. Between the trimmed V and J ends, which lost 7 bases and 2 bases, there was a span of 12 bases. Germline values: CDR1 SGHRS, CDR2 YFSETQ. The CDR3 is CASSQIIQETQYF. The CDR3 bases are TGCGCCAGCTCCCAGATCATTCAAGAGACCCAGTACTTC.

This clonotype was counted only a few times. CDR3 DNA sequence: TGTGCCAGCAGCCTGACAGTTATGAACACTGAAGCTTTCTTT. This codes for CASSLTVMNTEAFF. This sequence joins TRBV7-9 and TRBJ1-1, with D maybe TRBD1 (5 bases). The CDR3 has 14 amino acids. Germline V lookup: CDR1 SEHNR, CDR2 FQNEAQ (reference sequence). V lost 5 bases and J lost 0, with 10 bases in between.

This clonotype was counted a few times. The chain has TRBV7-9 and TRBJ1-1, with TRBD1 as a possible D gene (5 bases). V lost 1 base and J 8 bases, leaving 5 bases between the germline ends. CDR3 length: 11 amino acids. The germline CDR1 and CDR2 sequences are SEHNR and FQNEAQ (reference sequence). CDR3 DNA: TGTGCCAGCAGCTTAGGACAGGAAGCTTTCTTT. This codes for CASSLGQEAFF.

This clonotype appeared a single time. V is TRBV6-6 and J is TRBJ2-4, with D unclear. The DNA matches TRBJ2-7 better at its end, which makes the J call doubtful. This CDR3 has 13 residues. The germline V gene encodes CDR1 MNHNY and CDR2 SVGAGI (reference sequence). The CDR3 region is CASSYENFYEQYF. CDR3 coding DNA: TGTGCCAGCAGTTACGAAAATTTCTACGAGCAGTACTTC.

The chain recombines TRBV12-3 or TRBV12-4 with TRBJ1-5, with 7 nucleotides matching TRBD1. The CDR3 consists of 15 residues. The trim removed 6 bases at V and 2 bases at J, leaving 7 bases unmatched. Here the CDR3 reads CASSQTGSGNQPQHF. In DNA, the CDR3 is TGTGCCAGCAGCCAGACAGGGTCTGGCAATCAGCCCCAGCATTTT.

The rearrangement joins TRBV12-3 or TRBV12-4 to TRBJ1-2; D is perhaps TRBD1 (6 bases). This CDR3 has 15 amino acids. V was cut by 7 bases and J by 6 bases, with 21 bases left in between. The CDR3: CASTHWGGVRNGYTF. The CDR3 DNA sequence: TGTGCCAGCACCCATTGGGGGGGCGTGAGAAATGGCTACACCTTC.

This clonotype is a singleton in its sample. V usage is TRBV2 and J usage is TRBJ2-7; no reliable D call. The length of the CDR3 is 14 residues. Trimming pared 1 base from V and 4 bases from J, leaving 11 bases between. Germline CDR1 reads SNHLY; CDR2 reads FYNNEI. The CDR3 loop reads CASSEGHLPYEQYF. The CDR3 nucleotides are TGTGCCAGCAGTGAAGGCCACCTACCTTACGAGCAGTACTTC.

Remarks on this clonotype: A read error may produce the germline difference seen at one junction end. The CDR3, as DNA: TGCGCCAGCAGTGCCTTTAGGTTCAATGAGCAGTTCTTC. It encodes CASSAFRFNEQFF. The genes are TRBV12-3 or TRBV12-4 and TRBJ2-1; D not certain. CDR3 length equals 13 residues.

The genes are TRBV7-2 and TRBJ2-5, with TRBD2 identical over 8 bases. Germline CDR1 reads SGHTA; CDR2 reads FQGNSA. The CDR3 totals 13 residues. The V segment lost 3 bases and the J segment 11 bases; nucleotides outside the gene matches: 8. The CDR3 DNA sequence: TGTGCCAGCAGCTTTACGGGAGGGAGGGAGCAGTACTTC. Its translation is CASSFTGGREQYF.

This chain joins TRBV29-1 and TRBJ2-7; 9 bases agree with TRBD1. V lost 4 bases and J lost 6; bases outside the gene matches: 13. In germline, CDR1 is SQVTM, CDR2 ANQGSEA. The CDR3 totals 15 residues. CDR3 in DNA: TGCAGCGTTGCTAGTTGGGGACAGGGAGTGGTCGAGCAGTACTTC. This translates into CSVASWGQGVVEQYF.

This clonotype turned up a few times. The genes are TRBV6-5 and TRBJ2-7; the match to TRBD2 covers 9 bases. Per germline, CDR1 MNHEY and CDR2 SVGAGI. This CDR3 has 14 residues. V was clipped by 5 bases and J by 5 bases; unmatched bases: 7. Written as DNA, the CDR3 is TGTGCCAGCAGTGACTTAGCGGGAGCCCACGAGCAGTACTTC. Protein product: CASSDLAGAHEQYF.

This chain joins TRBV6-5 and TRBJ2-5; D is perhaps TRBD1 or TRBD2 (6 bases each). The germline V gene encodes CDR1 MNHEY and CDR2 SVGAGI. Trimming cost V 5 bases and J 1 base, with 14 bases left between them. The CDR3 totals 15 residues. The CDR3 loop is CASSSSGAAQETQYF. CDR3 DNA sequence: TGTGCCAGCAGTAGCTCGGGGGCAGCCCAAGAGACCCAGTACTTC.

This clonotype came up a few times. J is TRBJ1-2 and V is TRBV12-3 or TRBV12-4; no clear D. The V and J ends lost 5 bases and 6 bases respectively, with 10 bases between them. There are 12 residues in the CDR3. CDR3 loop: CASSADKDGYTF. In DNA, the CDR3 is TGTGCCAGCAGTGCCGACAAGGATGGCTACACCTTC.

V and J are TRBV5-1 and TRBJ2-3; 9 bases are shared with TRBD2. Germline V gene data show CDR1 as SGHRS and CDR2 as YFSETQ. Trimming took 7 bases from V and 1 from J; bases not matched to a gene: 7. This CDR3 spans 15 amino acids. The CDR3 DNA reads TGCGCCAGCGGGAAAGGGACTAGCCGCACAGATACGCAGTATTTT. Amino acid sequence: CASGKGTSRTDTQYF.

This chain's CDR3 is CASSFGSGPYEQYF. CDR3 DNA: TGTGCCAGCAGTTTTGGCAGCGGCCCCTACGAGCAGTACTTC. The chain has TRBV28 and TRBJ2-7; tentative D call: TRBD2 (5 bases). The V gene lost 3 bases and the J gene lost 2 bases, with 11 bases spanning the gap. Germline V gives CDR1 MDHEN, CDR2 SYDVKM. The CDR3 spans 14 residues.

Notes on this clonotype: At one of its ends the junction is not consistent with the germline gene, which may arise from a read error. The chain joins TRBV6-5 to TRBJ1-1; TRBD1 matches 7 bases. Germline CDR1 MNHEY, CDR2 SVGAGI. The CDR3 contains 15 residues. In DNA, the CDR3 is TGTGCCAGCAGTTACGGGGACAGCATGAACACTGGAGCTTTCTTT. It codes for CASSYGDSMNTGAFF.

The chain couples TRBV4-1 to TRBJ1-1, with unresolved D. CDR3 length equals 15 residues. V was trimmed by 0 bases and J by 4 bases, leaving 12 bases between them. Germline assignment: CDR1 MGHRA and CDR2 YSYEKL. DNA for the CDR3: TGCGCCAGCAGCCAAGATAATCGGGGAAGCACTGAAGCTTTCTTT. Its protein is CASSQDNRGSTEAFF.